These 11 T cell receptor beta chains came from one sample sequenced in a study of cytomegalovirus exposure and HLA in healthy donors. PCR primers comprised 60 Vbeta and 13 Jbeta primers. TCRdb's table, derived via immunoSEQ multiplex PCR, lists solely in-frame clones and lacks some. This table holds 95,000 to 150,000 clones, about 75% found once. The sample was PBMCs. Receptors originate from a man aged 55 to 70 in good health and CMV-seropositive.

This clone was seen just once. The rearrangement joins TRBV27 to TRBJ2-7; D gene uncertain. The V gene's germline CDR1 is MNHEY and CDR2 SMNVEV (reference sequence). The CDR3 is 13 residues long. The V end lost 3 bases, the J end lost 4 bases, and 10 bases lay between the germline ends. CDR3 protein: CASSFSPSYEQYF. The CDR3, as DNA: TGTGCCAGCAGTTTTAGCCCGAGTTACGAGCAGTACTTC.

V is TRBV19 and J is TRBJ2-2, with TRBD2 identical over 11 bases. V trimming: 6 bases; J trimming: 1 base; junction bases outside the gene matches: 7. Germline V CDR1 and CDR2: LNHDA, SQIVND (reference sequence). The CDR3 sequence is 17 residues long. CDR3: CASSKLAGARNTGELFF. The DNA of the CDR3 is TGTGCCAGTAGCAAACTAGCGGGGGCCCGGAACACCGGGGAGCTGTTTTTT.

V gene TRBV5-8 combines with J gene TRBJ1-6, with D unclear. In germline, CDR1 is SGHTS, CDR2 YDEGEE. The CDR3 totals 14 residues. V lost 4 bases, J lost 10 bases, and 15 bases lay in between. CDR3: CASSPGGVRSPLHF. DNA for the CDR3: TGTGCCAGCAGCCCCGGCGGGGTTCGATCACCCCTCCACTTT.

V is TRBV9 and J is TRBJ2-5; D may be TRBD2 (6 bases). Germline-derived CDR1 and CDR2 are SGDLS and YYNGEE. The V and J ends lost 4 bases and 7 bases respectively, with 17 bases between them. The CDR3 is 14 amino acids. The CDR3 coding sequence is TGTGCCAGCAGCACCCGGGACTTAGGAGGGACCCAGTACTTC. Protein: CASSTRDLGGTQYF.

This chain connects TRBV18 to TRBJ2-5, with D maybe TRBD1 (6 bases). Trimming stripped 3 bases from V and 2 bases from J, with 10 bases between. The CDR3 is 14 residues long. The germline V gene encodes CDR1 KGHSH and CDR2 LQKENI. CDR3 in DNA: TGTGCCAGCTCACCTCCGGGGACACAAGAGACCCAGTACTTC. It yields the protein CASSPPGTQETQYF.

This sequence joins TRBV7-2 and TRBJ2-3; TRBD2 aligns across 9 bases. This CDR3 has 17 amino acids. Germline values: CDR1 SGHTA, CDR2 FQGNSA. The V and J ends lost 1 base and 4 bases, in that order; junction bases with no gene match: 9. Here the CDR3 reads CASSLVRAGGGSDTQYF. CDR3 bases: TGTGCCAGCAGCTTAGTACGAGCGGGGGGCGGGTCAGATACGCAGTATTTT.

The chain employs TRBV28 and TRBJ2-7, with 12 nucleotides matching TRBD2. The CDR3 length is 16 residues. Trimming took 4 bases from V and 6 from J; bases not matched to a gene: 10. Germline V gives CDR1 MDHEN, CDR2 SYDVKM. The CDR3 sequence: CASSSPSGRALFEQYF. In DNA form, the CDR3 reads TGTGCCAGCAGTTCCCCTAGCGGGAGGGCCTTATTCGAGCAGTACTTC.

The gene calls are TRBV9 and TRBJ2-7; TRBD2 aligns across 7 bases. The junction had 6 bases not matched to a gene; V was cut back by 0 bases and J by 3 bases. This CDR3 has 15 residues. The germline CDR1 and CDR2 sequences are SGDLS and YYNGEE. The DNA for the CDR3 is TGTGCCAGCAGCGTAGGGGGGGGACCGCACTACGAGCAGTACTTC. Translation: CASSVGGGPHYEQYF.

The V gene is TRBV7-2, the J gene TRBJ1-1; no clear D. V lost 1 base to trimming and J lost 0 bases, with 9 bases between them. CDR1 and CDR2 (germline): SGHTA, FQGNSA. The CDR3 is made up of 15 amino acids. This CDR3 is CASSLGHGMNTEAFF. The CDR3 coding sequence is TGTGCCAGCAGCTTAGGACACGGAATGAACACTGAAGCTTTCTTT.

J is TRBJ1-6 and V is TRBV5-6; TRBD1 matches at 7 bases. V trimming: 4 bases; J trimming: 7 bases; junction bases outside the gene matches: 5. The CDR3 contains 14 residues. CDR1 and CDR2 from the germline V gene are SGHDT and YYEEEE. CDR3 region: CASSQDRRNSPLHF. CDR3 DNA sequence: TGTGCCAGCAGCCAGGACAGGCGGAATTCACCCCTCCACTTT.

This clone came up a few times. This chain uses TRBV30 with TRBJ1-3, with TRBD1 identical over 7 bases. The V segment lost 3 bases and the J segment 0 bases; nucleotides outside the gene matches: 5. The CDR3 extends over 15 amino acids. Germline-derived CDR1 and CDR2 are GTSNPN and SVGIG (reference sequence). In nucleotides, the CDR3 is TGTGCCTGGAGGACCAGGGGGAACTCTGGAAACACCATATATTTT. It is translated as CAWRTRGNSGNTIYF.